One sample yielded the 24 T cell receptor beta chains listed below, sequenced in a study of shared clonotypes between healthy human individuals. Assay: immunoSEQ multiplex PCR; the TCRdb copy retains only in-frame clones and omits some. The data contain about 2.4 million clones, approximately 94% of them singletons. Sequencing was carried out using naive CD4+ T cells from PBMCs. Subset in this sample: CD45RA+ positively selected. These receptors originate from a man aged 18 to 30 in good health. Some clones in this sample may be carry-over from other donors' samples.

The chain carries TRBV18 and TRBJ1-1; D unclear. Trimming took off 5 bases at V and 5 bases at J, with 21 bases between the two ends. This CDR3 is 16 amino acids long. CDR1 KGHSH and CDR2 LQKENI come from the germline V gene. The CDR3 here is CASSSTLYQGGTEAFF. The CDR3 region has the DNA TGTGCCAGCTCATCCACCCTTTACCAAGGAGGGACTGAAGCTTTCTTT.

This chain uses TRBV7-3 with TRBJ2-1; 9 bases align to TRBD2. This CDR3 has 15 residues. Germline CDR1 is SGHTA and CDR2 is FQGTGA. The trim removed 5 bases at V and 6 bases at J, leaving 8 bases unmatched. CDR3 in DNA: TGTGCCAGCAGCCGCGGGCTAGCGGGACCCAATGAGCAGTTCTTC. Translated, it gives CASSRGLAGPNEQFF.

Notes on this clone: Other DNA sequences in the sample encode the same CDR3. This chain connects TRBV18 to TRBJ2-5, with no clear D. Germline lookup yields CDR1 KGHSH and CDR2 LQKENI. The CDR3 runs to 13 residues. V lost 0 bases, J lost 3 bases, and 5 bases lay in between. DNA of the CDR3: TGTGCCAGCTCACCACCCGGAGAAGAGACCCAGTACTTC. Protein product: CASSPPGEETQYF.

This clone showed up just once. V gene TRBV28 combines with J gene TRBJ2-7; 10 bases agree with TRBD2. Germline V CDR1 and CDR2: MDHEN, SYDVKM. This CDR3 comprises 14 residues. J was trimmed by 7 bases and V by 3 bases; bases with no gene match: 6. The CDR3 spells CASSFLAGASEQYF. CDR3 nucleotides: TGTGCCAGCAGTTTCCTAGCGGGAGCGTCGGAGCAGTACTTC.

On this clone: Other DNA sequences from this sample encode an identical CDR3 as well. The chain links TRBV29-1 to TRBJ1-1; D ambiguous. Trimming took 4 bases from V and 0 from J, leaving 9 bases between them. Germline V gene sequence: CDR1 SQVTM, CDR2 ANQGSEA. The CDR3 is made up of 13 amino acids. In nucleotides, the CDR3 is TGCAGCGTTGGGCGGCTCATGAACACTGAAGCTTTCTTT. This codes for CSVGRLMNTEAFF.

This clone was detected once. This chain joins TRBV5-1 and TRBJ1-1; D is possibly TRBD1 (5 bases). Germline V lookup: CDR1 SGHRS, CDR2 YFSETQ. The V and J ends lost 7 bases and 3 bases respectively, with 16 bases between them. The CDR3 length is 14 residues. The CDR3 DNA sequence: TGCGCCAGCGCCCCCATGGGGCATTACACTGAAGCTTTCTTT. This sequence encodes CASAPMGHYTEAFF.

The chain has TRBV19 and TRBJ2-3, with D hard to call. This CDR3 comprises 14 residues. Germline V gives CDR1 LNHDA, CDR2 SQIVND (reference sequence). Trimming stripped 5 bases from V and 4 bases from J, with 13 bases between. The CDR3 region is CASSAQSLPDTQYF. The CDR3 DNA reads as TGTGCCAGTAGTGCCCAGAGCCTTCCAGATACGCAGTATTTT.

V is TRBV7-8 and J is TRBJ2-7; D is unclear. Germline CDR1 SGHVS, CDR2 FQNEAQ. The CDR3 consists of 14 residues. Trimming removed 4 bases at V and 1 base at J, with 11 bases between. CDR3 in DNA: TGTGCCAGCAGCTCCCAGACGGGTTCCTACGAGCAGTACTTC. As protein: CASSSQTGSYEQYF.

The rearrangement joins TRBV10-1 to TRBJ1-3; D not certain. CDR3 size: 14 residues. The germline gives CDR1 WNHNN, CDR2 SYGVQD (reference sequence). The ends were cut back, 3 bases at V and 0 bases at J, with 6 bases in the middle. The CDR3 DNA reads as TGCGCCAGCAGTGACTCTAACTCTGGAAACACCATATATTTT. It is translated as CASSDSNSGNTIYF.

V gene TRBV20-1 combines with J gene TRBJ1-2; D unclear. The V gene's germline CDR1 is DFQATT and CDR2 SNEGSKA (reference sequence). There are 11 residues in the CDR3. V was pared by 6 bases and J by 1 base, with 6 bases between. The CDR3 region is CSAQLNYGYTF. CDR3 in DNA: TGCAGTGCCCAGCTTAACTATGGCTACACCTTC.

The chain is built from TRBV10-3 and TRBJ2-2; 7 positions agree with TRBD1. The CDR3 contains 14 residues. V lost 6 bases and J lost 7; bases outside the gene matches: 8. Germline loops: CDR1 ENHRY, CDR2 SYGVKD. The CDR3 nucleotides are TGTGCCATCAGACCAGGGGGTAGGAACGGGGAGCTGTTTTTT. Translating it yields CAIRPGGRNGELFF.

The chain employs TRBV6-5 and TRBJ2-3; tentative D call: TRBD2 (5 bases). There are 15 residues in the CDR3. The germline V and J ends were trimmed by 8 bases and 1 base, with 16 bases remaining between them. Germline CDR1 and CDR2: MNHEY and SVGAGI. This CDR3 is CASGMSGARTDTQYF. The CDR3 nucleotides read TGTGCCAGCGGCATGAGCGGAGCCCGCACAGATACGCAGTATTTT.

The chain has TRBV28 and TRBJ2-4, with a possible D match to TRBD2 (6 bases). This CDR3 comprises 16 residues. Germline CDR1 and CDR2: MDHEN and SYDVKM. V shed 1 base and J shed 3 bases, with 13 bases lying between them. The CDR3 DNA reads as TGTGCCAGCAGTTTATCCGGGGGTAATGACAAAAACATTCAGTACTTC. It translates to CASSLSGGNDKNIQYF.

The chain recombines TRBV5-1 with TRBJ2-2; the match to TRBD2 covers 8 bases. Looked up from germline, CDR1 is SGHRS and CDR2 is YFSETQ. J lost 5 bases, V lost 1 base, and 4 bases had no gene match. The CDR3 is made up of 15 amino acids. The CDR3 DNA sequence: TGCGCCAGCAGCTTGAGCGGGAGCGGAACCGGGGAGCTGTTTTTT. This sequence encodes CASSLSGSGTGELFF.

CDR3 DNA sequence: TGTGCCATCAGCTGGACAGACACTAGCACAGATACGCAGTATTTT. This translates into CAISWTDTSTDTQYF. This chain connects TRBV10-3 to TRBJ2-3; weak D call: TRBD1 (6 bases). Per the germline V gene, CDR1 is ENHRY and CDR2 is SYGVKD. This CDR3 is built from 15 residues. The germline V and J ends were trimmed by 6 bases and 0 bases, with 13 bases remaining between them.

The chain couples TRBV28 to TRBJ2-2, with TRBD1 identical over 7 bases. The V gene's germline CDR1 is MDHEN and CDR2 SYDVKM. The length of the CDR3 is 16 residues. The V segment lost 5 bases and the J segment 5 bases; nucleotides outside the gene matches: 11. CDR3 nucleotides: TGTGCCAGCAGTGCCGCCGGGACAGTGGGGACCGGGGAGCTGTTTTTT. This sequence encodes CASSAAGTVGTGELFF.

The V gene is TRBV5-1, the J gene TRBJ2-5, with D possibly matching TRBD2 (6 bases). The CDR3 sequence is 14 residues long. Germline lookup yields CDR1 SGHRS and CDR2 YFSETQ. Trimming shortened V by 3 bases and J by 5 bases, and 14 bases separated the two germline ends. The CDR3 sequence is CASSSLDYSETQYF. The CDR3 DNA is TGCGCCAGCAGCTCCTTGGACTACTCGGAGACCCAGTACTTC.

The chain carries TRBV6-1 and TRBJ2-7; tentative D call: TRBD1 (5 bases). Trimming stripped 6 bases from V and 3 bases from J, with 9 bases between. The germline gives CDR1 MNHNS, CDR2 SASEGT. The length of the CDR3 is 12 residues. CDR3 sequence: CASREQDYEQYF. In DNA form, the CDR3 reads TGTGCCAGCAGGGAACAGGACTACGAGCAGTACTTC.

The J gene is TRBJ2-4, the V gene TRBV10-1; TRBD2 aligns across 11 bases. The CDR3 has 13 residues. Germline CDR1 is WNHNN and CDR2 is SYGVQD (reference sequence). The V gene end was trimmed by 3 bases and the J gene end by 15 bases; junction bases not matched to a gene: 7. CDR3: CASSEVLAGGWYF. The CDR3 nucleotides are TGCGCCAGCAGTGAAGTCCTAGCGGGAGGTTGGTACTTC.

This chain links TRBV7-3 with TRBJ2-1; 7 bases are shared with TRBD1. The V gene end was trimmed by 5 bases and the J gene end by 10 bases; junction bases not matched to a gene: 14. Germline CDR1 reads SGHTA; CDR2 reads FQGTGA. The CDR3 spans 15 residues. The CDR3 region is CASSPYRGHTGEQFF. The DNA for the CDR3 is TGTGCCAGCAGCCCCTACAGGGGCCACACGGGGGAGCAGTTCTTC.

The chain combines TRBV4-3 with TRBJ2-2; 7 bases line up with TRBD1. The germline V gene encodes CDR1 LGHNA and CDR2 YSLEER. The CDR3 length is 15 residues. J lost 6 bases, V lost 1 base, and 5 bases had no gene match. The CDR3 loop is CASSQAQGTAGELFF. Here the CDR3 DNA reads TGCGCCAGCAGCCAAGCACAGGGGACCGCCGGGGAGCTGTTTTTT.

The chain recombines TRBV28 with TRBJ2-1; 11 nucleotides agree with TRBD2. V lost 8 bases, J lost 0 bases, and 15 bases stayed unmatched. Germline V gene lookup returns CDR1 MDHEN and CDR2 SYDVKM. CDR3 length equals 19 residues. The DNA for the CDR3 is TGTGCCAGCGACGGGAGGGGGACTAGCGGTTCAAGCTCCTACAATGAGCAGTTCTTC. This encodes CASDGRGTSGSSSYNEQFF.

The rearrangement joins TRBV7-9 to TRBJ1-4; 9 nucleotides align to TRBD1. The V gene end was trimmed by 0 bases and the J gene end by 7 bases; junction bases not matched to a gene: 0. CDR3 size: 14 residues. In germline, CDR1 is SEHNR, CDR2 FQNEAQ (reference sequence). CDR3 sequence (DNA): TGTGCCAGCAGCTTAGCGGACAGGGGTGAAAAACTGTTTTTT. Translation: CASSLADRGEKLFF.

This chain connects TRBV25-1 to TRBJ2-5, with TRBD2 matching 16 bases. Trimming removed 10 bases from V and 5 bases from J; junction bases left unmatched: 7. The CDR3 runs to 15 residues. Germline loops: CDR1 MGHDK, CDR2 SYGVNS. CDR3 nucleotides: TGTGCCACCGGGACTAGCGGGAGGGCCCGTGAGACCCAGTACTTC. This codes for CATGTSGRARETQYF.